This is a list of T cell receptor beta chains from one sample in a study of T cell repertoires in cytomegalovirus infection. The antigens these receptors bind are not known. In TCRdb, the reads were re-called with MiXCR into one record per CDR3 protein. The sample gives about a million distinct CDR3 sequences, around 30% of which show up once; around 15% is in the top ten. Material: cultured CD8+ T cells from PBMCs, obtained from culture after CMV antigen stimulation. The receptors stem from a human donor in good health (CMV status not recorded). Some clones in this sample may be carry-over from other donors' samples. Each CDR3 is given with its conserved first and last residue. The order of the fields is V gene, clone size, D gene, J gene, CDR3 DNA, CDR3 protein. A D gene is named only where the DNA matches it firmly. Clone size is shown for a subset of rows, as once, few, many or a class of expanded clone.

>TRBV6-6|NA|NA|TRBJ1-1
TGTGCCAGCGGAGGCCACCCCTTTATGAACACTGAAGCTTTCTTT
CASGGHPFMNTEAFF
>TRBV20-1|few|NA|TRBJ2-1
TGCAGTGCCCGGGAGGGACAGGGTTACAATGAGCAGTTCTTC
CSAREGQGYNEQFF
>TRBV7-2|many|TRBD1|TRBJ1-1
TGTGCCAGCAGCCACAACAGGGGGATGAACACTGAAGCTTTCTTT
CASSHNRGMNTEAFF
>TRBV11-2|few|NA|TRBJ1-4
TGTGCCAGCAGCGCCAACACAGGGTTGGATGAAAAACTGTTTTTT
CASSANTGLDEKLFF
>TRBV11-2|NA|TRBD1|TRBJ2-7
TGTGCCAGCAGCTTAGCGGGACGACAGGGCGACGAGCAGTACTTC
CASSLAGRQGDEQYF
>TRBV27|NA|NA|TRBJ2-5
TGTGCCAGCAGTACCCAGGACCAAGAGACCCAGTACTTC
CASSTQDQETQYF
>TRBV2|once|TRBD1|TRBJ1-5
TGTGCCAGCAGCGGCACCACCGACCGGGACAGGGACCTCAATCAGCCCCAGCATTTT
CASSGTTDRDRDLNQPQHF
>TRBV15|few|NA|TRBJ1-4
TGTGCCACCAGCCCGGGGCGAAGGCTGTTTTTT
CATSPGRRLFF
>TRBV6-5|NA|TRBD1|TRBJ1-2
TGTGCCAGCAGTTACTCCACAGGGGGCGCCGAAGGCTACACCTTC
CASSYSTGGAEGYTF
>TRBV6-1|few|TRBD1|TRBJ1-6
TGTGCCAGCAGTTCAGACAGGGTCGGAGATTCACCCCTCCACTTT
CASSSDRVGDSPLHF
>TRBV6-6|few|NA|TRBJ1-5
TGTGCCAGCAGTTACGGAGGACGGGGGCTTTATAGCAATCAGCCCCAGCATTTT
CASSYGGRGLYSNQPQHF
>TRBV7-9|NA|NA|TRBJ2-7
TGTGCCAGCAGCCTAGTTATGGACCAGTCCTACGAGCAGTACTTC
CASSLVMDQSYEQYF
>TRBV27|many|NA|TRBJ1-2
TGTGCCAGCAGTTTTGGCACAGAACAGGGCTACACCTTC
CASSFGTEQGYTF
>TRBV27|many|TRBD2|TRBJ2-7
TGTGCCAGCAGTCCCGGGACTAGTCCAACCTACGAGCAGTACTTC
CASSPGTSPTYEQYF
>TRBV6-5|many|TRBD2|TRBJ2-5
TGTGCCAGCAGTTATAACGGACTAGCGTACCAAGAGACCCAGTACTTC
CASSYNGLAYQETQYF
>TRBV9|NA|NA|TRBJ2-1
TGTGCCAGCAGCGTAGGACTTACACCTGAGCAGTTCTTC
CASSVGLTPEQFF
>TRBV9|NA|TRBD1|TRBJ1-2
TGTGCCAGCAGCCCCCAAGGGGGCCCTAACTATGGCTACACCTTC
CASSPQGGPNYGYTF
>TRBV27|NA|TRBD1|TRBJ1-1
TGTGCCAGCAGTTTGCTGGCAGGGGGCTCGGGCACTGAAGCTTTCTTT
CASSLLAGGSGTEAFF
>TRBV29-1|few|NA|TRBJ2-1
TGCAGCGTTGAAGATGGCGACTCCTACAATGAGCAGTTCTTC
CSVEDGDSYNEQFF
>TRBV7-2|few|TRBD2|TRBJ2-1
TGTGCCAGCAGCTTAAGGGACTACTCCTACAATGAGCAGTTCTTC
CASSLRDYSYNEQFF
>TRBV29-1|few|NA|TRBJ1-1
TGCAGCGTTGAACAGGGATTGAACACTGAAGCTTTCTTT
CSVEQGLNTEAFF
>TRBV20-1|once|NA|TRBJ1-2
TGCAGTGCCCAGGGAGTGCGGTACTTC
CSAQGVRYF
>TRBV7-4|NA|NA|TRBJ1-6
TGTGCCAGCAGCGATTACGGTTACAATTCACCCCTCCACTTT
CASSDYGYNSPLHF
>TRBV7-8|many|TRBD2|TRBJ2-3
TGTGCCAGCAGCTTGACTAGCGGAGATACGCAGTATTTT
CASSLTSGDTQYF
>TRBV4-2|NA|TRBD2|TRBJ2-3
TGTGCCAGCAGCCAAGAAGGGGGGACCCCTAGCGGGGGGTTTCCCACAGATACGCAGTATTTT
CASSQEGGTPSGGFPTDTQYF
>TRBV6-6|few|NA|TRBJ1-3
TGTGCCAGCAGCCGCTGGGGAGTTGGGAACTTTGACTCTGGAAACACCATATATTTT
CASSRWGVGNFDSGNTIYF
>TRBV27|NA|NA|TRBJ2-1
TGTGCCAGCCGTGAGGGGGGGCCGCACAATGAGCAGTTCTTC
CASREGGPHNEQFF
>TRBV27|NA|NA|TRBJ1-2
TGTGCCAGCAGTTCCGGCGGGCAATATTGGTACACCTTC
CASSSGGQYWYTF
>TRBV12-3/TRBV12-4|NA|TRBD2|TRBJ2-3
TGTGCCAGCAGTTTCCCGTTTAGCGGGGGGGCGGATACGCAGTATTTT
CASSFPFSGGADTQYF
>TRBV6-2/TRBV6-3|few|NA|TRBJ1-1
TGTGCCAGCAGTTGGGGACGGCTAGAAGCTTTCTTT
CASSWGRLEAFF
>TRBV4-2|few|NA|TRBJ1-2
TGTGCCAGCAGCCAAGATCTGTCTCCTGTCAATGGCTACACCTTC
CASSQDLSPVNGYTF
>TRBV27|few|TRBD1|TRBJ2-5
TGTGCCAGCAGTTTAGGGACAGGGGGTATGGAGACCCAGTACTTC
CASSLGTGGMETQYF
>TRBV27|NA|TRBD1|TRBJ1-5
TGTGTCAGCAGTTCCCTGACAGGGGGCGATCAGCCCCAGCATTTT
CVSSSLTGGDQPQHF
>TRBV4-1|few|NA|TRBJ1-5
TGCGCCAGCAGCCAAGAAGTGTTGGGGGTGGGCCAGCCCCAGCATTTT
CASSQEVLGVGQPQHF
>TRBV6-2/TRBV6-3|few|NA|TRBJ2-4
TGTGCCAGCAGTTTAGGGGACAACAGGGAGCGCCAAAGAAACATTCAGTACTTC
CASSLGDNRERQRNIQYF
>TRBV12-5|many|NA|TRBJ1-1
TGTGCTAGTGGTTTATATCAACAGGGTCAACGGGCTTTCTTT
CASGLYQQGQRAFF
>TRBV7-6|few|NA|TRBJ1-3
TGTGCCAGCAGCTTATCCGAGATCTCTGGAAACACCATATATTTT
CASSLSEISGNTIYF
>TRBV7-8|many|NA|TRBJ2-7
TGTGCCAGCAGCTTAGCGAAGGGACATAATTACGAGCAGTACTTC
CASSLAKGHNYEQYF
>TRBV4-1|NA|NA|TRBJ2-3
TGTGCCAGCAGCCAAGTTTGGGCAGGGGTGGTTGTAGCGGGTCCCAAAACAGATACGCAGTATTTT
CASSQVWAGVVVAGPKTDTQYF
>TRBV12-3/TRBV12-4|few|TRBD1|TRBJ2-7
TGTGCCAGCAGGGTCAGGGGGACCGAATACGAGCAGTACTTC
CASRVRGTEYEQYF
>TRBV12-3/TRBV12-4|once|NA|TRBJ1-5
TGTGCCAGCAGCCTATTGGGGGGGGGGGATCAGCCCCAGCATTTT
CASSLLGGGDQPQHF